This T cell receptor beta chain is drawn from a study of blood T cells in healthy people across ages. With a J-beta primer mix and a sample-barcoded 5' primer, a second PCR ran roughly 6 to 12 cycles. Per sample, CDR3-containing paired-end reads numbered at least 2.5 million. A single record per CDR3 protein comes from TCRdb applying MiXCR to the 5' RACE reads. The table includes roughly 1,100,000 distinct CDR3 sequences, around 27% detected once. This clonotype was recorded a few times. The CDR3 has 10 residues. From germline, CDR1 is SQVTM and CDR2 ANQGSEA. V lost 6 bases to trimming and J lost 10 bases, with 10 bases between them. The same specimen was also included in a second study, on T cells of mothers and their children.

The chain has TRBV29-1 and TRBJ2-1; either TRBD1 or TRBD2 may supply D (5 bases each). Sequencing input: blood. The sequence was collected from a girl aged 2-10 years in good health. CDR3 DNA: TGCAGCGTACCAGGGAGAGAGCAGTTCTTC. Protein: CSVPGREQFF.